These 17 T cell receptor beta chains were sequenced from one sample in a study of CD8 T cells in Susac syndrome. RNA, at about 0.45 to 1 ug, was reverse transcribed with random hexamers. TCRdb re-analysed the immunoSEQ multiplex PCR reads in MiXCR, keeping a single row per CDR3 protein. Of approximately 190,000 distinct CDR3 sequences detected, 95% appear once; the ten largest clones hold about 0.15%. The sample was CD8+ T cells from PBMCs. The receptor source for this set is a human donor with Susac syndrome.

In nucleotides, the CDR3 is TGTGCCAGCAGCCAAGGAGGGAGGGCCGGCTATGGCTACACCTTC. Protein: CASSQGGRAGYGYTF. The chain recombines TRBV13 with TRBJ1-2, with D unclear. Trimming took off 5 bases at V and 4 bases at J, with 17 bases between the two ends. CDR3 length: 15 residues. CDR1 and CDR2 from the germline V gene are PRHDT and FYEKMQ (reference sequence).

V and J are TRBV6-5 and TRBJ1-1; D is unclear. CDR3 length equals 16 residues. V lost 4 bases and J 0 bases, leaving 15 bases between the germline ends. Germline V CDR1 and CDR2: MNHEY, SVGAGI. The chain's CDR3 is CASSFFPGSLNTEAFF. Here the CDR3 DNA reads TGTGCCAGCAGTTTTTTCCCGGGTTCCTTGAACACTGAAGCTTTCTTT.

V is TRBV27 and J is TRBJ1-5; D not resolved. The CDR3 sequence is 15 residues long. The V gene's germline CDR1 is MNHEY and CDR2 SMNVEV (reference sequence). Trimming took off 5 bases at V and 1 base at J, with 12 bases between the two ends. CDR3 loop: CASSVARFSNQPQHF. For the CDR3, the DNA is TGTGCCAGCAGTGTTGCGCGGTTCAGCAATCAGCCCCAGCATTTT.

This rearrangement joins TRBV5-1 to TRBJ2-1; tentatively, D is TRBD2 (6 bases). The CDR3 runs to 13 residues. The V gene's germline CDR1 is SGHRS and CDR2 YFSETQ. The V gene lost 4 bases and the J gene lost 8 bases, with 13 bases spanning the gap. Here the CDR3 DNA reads TGCGCCAGCAGCACTACCTGGGAGGATGAGCAGTTCTTC. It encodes CASSTTWEDEQFF. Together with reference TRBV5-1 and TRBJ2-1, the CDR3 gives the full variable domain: KAGVTQTPRYLIKTRGQQVTLSCSPISGHRSVSWYQQTPGQGLQFLFEYFSETQRNKGNFPGRFSGRQFSNSRSEMNVSTLELGDSALYLCASSTTWEDEQFFGPGTRLTVL.

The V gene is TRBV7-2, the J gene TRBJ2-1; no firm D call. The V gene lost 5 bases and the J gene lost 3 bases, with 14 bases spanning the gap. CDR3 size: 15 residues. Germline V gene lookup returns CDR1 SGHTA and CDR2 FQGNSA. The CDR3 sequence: CASSPHAGYYNEQFF. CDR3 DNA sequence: TGTGCCAGCAGCCCCCACGCCGGTTACTACAATGAGCAGTTCTTC.

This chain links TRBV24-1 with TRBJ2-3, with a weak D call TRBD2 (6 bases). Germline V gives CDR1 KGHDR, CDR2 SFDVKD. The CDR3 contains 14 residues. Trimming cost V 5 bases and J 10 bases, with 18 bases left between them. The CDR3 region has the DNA TGTGCCACCAGTGGCGCCGGGACTTCCATCGCGCAGTATTTT. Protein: CATSGAGTSIAQYF.

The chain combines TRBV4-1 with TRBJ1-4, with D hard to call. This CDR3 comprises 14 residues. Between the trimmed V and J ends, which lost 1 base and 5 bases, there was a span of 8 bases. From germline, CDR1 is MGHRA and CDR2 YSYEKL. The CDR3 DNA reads TGCGCCAGCAGCCAAGGCGAATCAAATGAAAAACTGTTTTTT. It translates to CASSQGESNEKLFF.

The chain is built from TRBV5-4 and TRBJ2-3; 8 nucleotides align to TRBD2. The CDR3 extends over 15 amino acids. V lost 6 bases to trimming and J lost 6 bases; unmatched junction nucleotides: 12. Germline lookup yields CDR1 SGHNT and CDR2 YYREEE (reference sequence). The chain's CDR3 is CASTPAQRESDTQYF. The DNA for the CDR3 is TGTGCCAGCACCCCCGCCCAGCGGGAGAGCGATACGCAGTATTTT. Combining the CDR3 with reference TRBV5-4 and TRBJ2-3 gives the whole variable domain ETGVTQSPTHLIKTRGQQVTLRCSSQSGHNTVSWYQQALGQGPQFIFQYYREEENGRGNFPPRFSGLQFPNYSSELNVNALELDDSALYLCASTPAQRESDTQYFGPGTRLTVL.

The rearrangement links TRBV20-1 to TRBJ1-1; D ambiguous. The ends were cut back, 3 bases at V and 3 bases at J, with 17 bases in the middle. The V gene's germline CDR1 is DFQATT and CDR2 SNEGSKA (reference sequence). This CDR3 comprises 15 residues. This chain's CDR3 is CSASDRRERDTEAFF. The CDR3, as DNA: TGCAGTGCTAGCGATAGGCGGGAAAGGGACACTGAAGCTTTCTTT.

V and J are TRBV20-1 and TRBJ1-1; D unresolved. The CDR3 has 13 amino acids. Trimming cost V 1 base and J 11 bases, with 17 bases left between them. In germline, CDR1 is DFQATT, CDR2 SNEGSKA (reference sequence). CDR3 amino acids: CSARVMDELTAFF. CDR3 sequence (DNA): TGCAGTGCTAGAGTGATGGATGAATTAACGGCTTTCTTT.

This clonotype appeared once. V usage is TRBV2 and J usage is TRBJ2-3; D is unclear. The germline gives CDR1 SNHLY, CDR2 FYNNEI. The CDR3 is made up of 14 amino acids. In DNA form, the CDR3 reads TGTGCTCTCAGGCTTAAAACTAGCACAGATACGCAGTATTTT. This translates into CALRLKTSTDTQYF.

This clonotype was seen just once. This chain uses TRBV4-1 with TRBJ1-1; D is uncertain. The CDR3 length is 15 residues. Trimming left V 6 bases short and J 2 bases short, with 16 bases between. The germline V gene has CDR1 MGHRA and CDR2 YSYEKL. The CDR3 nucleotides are TGCGCCAGCAGTAGGGCGTGGAGTTCTAACACTGAAGCTTTCTTT. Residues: CASSRAWSSNTEAFF.

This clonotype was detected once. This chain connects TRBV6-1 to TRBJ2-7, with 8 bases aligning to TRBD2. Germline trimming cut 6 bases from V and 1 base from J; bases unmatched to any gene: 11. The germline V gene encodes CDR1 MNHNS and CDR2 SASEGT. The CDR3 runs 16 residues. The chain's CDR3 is CASSPPRAGGSYEQYF. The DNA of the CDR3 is TGTGCCAGCAGCCCGCCTCGGGCGGGGGGTTCCTACGAGCAGTACTTC.

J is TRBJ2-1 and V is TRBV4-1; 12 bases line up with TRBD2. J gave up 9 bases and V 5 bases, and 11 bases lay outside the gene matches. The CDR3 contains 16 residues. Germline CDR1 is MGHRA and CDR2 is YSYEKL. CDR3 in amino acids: CASSTGFGLAGIEQFF. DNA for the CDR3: TGCGCCAGCAGCACCGGTTTCGGACTAGCGGGAATTGAGCAGTTCTTC.

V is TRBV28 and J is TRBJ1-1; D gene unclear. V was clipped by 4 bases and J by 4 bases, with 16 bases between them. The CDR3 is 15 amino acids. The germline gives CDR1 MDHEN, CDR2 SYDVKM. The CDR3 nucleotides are TGTGCCAGCAGTTACCCGACGGACGGCGGCACTGAAGCTTTCTTT. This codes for CASSYPTDGGTEAFF.

The CDR3 DNA reads TGTGCTAGTGGGGGACAGGGGGCGGATGGCTACACCTTC. Its protein is CASGGQGADGYTF. The rearrangement joins TRBV12-5 to TRBJ1-2, with 12 bases matching TRBD1. The CDR3 has 13 residues. The V gene end was trimmed by 6 bases and the J gene end by 6 bases; junction bases not matched to a gene: 2. CDR1 and CDR2 (germline): LGHNT, FRNRAP.

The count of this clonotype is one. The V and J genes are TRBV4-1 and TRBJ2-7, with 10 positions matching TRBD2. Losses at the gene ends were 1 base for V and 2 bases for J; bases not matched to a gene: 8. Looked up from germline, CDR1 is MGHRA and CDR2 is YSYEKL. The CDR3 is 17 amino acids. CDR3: CASSQGLLAGETYEQYF. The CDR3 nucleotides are TGCGCCAGCAGCCAAGGACTTCTAGCGGGAGAAACCTACGAGCAGTACTTC.